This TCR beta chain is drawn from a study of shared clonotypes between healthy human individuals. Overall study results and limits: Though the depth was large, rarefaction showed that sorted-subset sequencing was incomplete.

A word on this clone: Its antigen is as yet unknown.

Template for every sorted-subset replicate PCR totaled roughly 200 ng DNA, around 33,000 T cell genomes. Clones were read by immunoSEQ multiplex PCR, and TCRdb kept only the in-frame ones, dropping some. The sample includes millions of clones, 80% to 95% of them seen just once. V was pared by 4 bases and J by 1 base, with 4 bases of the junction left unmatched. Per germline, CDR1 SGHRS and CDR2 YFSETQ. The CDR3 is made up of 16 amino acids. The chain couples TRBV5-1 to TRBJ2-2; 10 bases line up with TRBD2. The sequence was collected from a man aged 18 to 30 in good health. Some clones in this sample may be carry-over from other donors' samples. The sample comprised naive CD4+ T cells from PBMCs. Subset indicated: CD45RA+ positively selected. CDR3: CASSARTSGNTGELFF. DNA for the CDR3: TGCGCCAGCAGCGCCCGGACTAGCGGGAACACCGGGGAGCTGTTTTTT.